What follows is one T cell receptor (beta chain) and its context. Its antigen is currently unknown. The sample comes from a study of Tregs in tolerant kidney transplant recipients. Study-wide findings and caveats: Expanding Tregs on activated donor B cells appeared to best identify donor-specific TCRbeta clones. This study did not directly address biological reproducibility. Validation in larger populations is needed because few patients were studied.

Measured with immunoSEQ multiplex PCR; TCRdb has only the in-frame clones, and not every one. The repertoire holds fewer than 70,000 clones, more than 70% seen once, with under 6.5% in the top ten. V lost 4 bases and J lost 2, with 13 bases in between. Germline lookup yields CDR1 SGDLS and CDR2 YYNGEE. The length of the CDR3 is 14 residues. Unstimulated Tregs (CD4+CD25+CD127-) and CD4+CD25- non-Tregs were sorted from PBMCs. The gene calls are TRBV9 and TRBJ2-7, with D possibly being TRBD1 (5 bases). This clonotype originated in a human donor in good health. The sequenced sample was CD4+ T cells from blood. This CDR3 reads CASSPRQNPYEQYF. The CDR3 bases are TGTGCCAGCAGCCCACGACAGAACCCCTACGAGCAGTACTTC. Variable domain in full (rest from reference TRBV9 and TRBJ2-7): DSGVTQTPKHLITATGQRVTLRCSPRSGDLSVYWYQQSLDQGLQFLIQYYNGEERAKGNILERFSAQQFPDLHSELNLSSLELGDSALYFCASSPRQNPYEQYFGPGTRLTVT.